This T cell receptor (beta chain) emerged from a study of beta chain features in type 1 diabetes. Study-level points and caveats: In every one of the four CD4+ subsets, TCRB CDR3s were moderately but significantly shorter in Type 1 diabetes patients. Comparison showed that naive, central memory and Treg TCRB repertoires appeared more similar among patients than among healthy donors.

The study reverse transcribed the entire isolated RNA, so it sequenced expressed TCRB transcripts. The protocol was immunoSEQ multiplex PCR, while the TCRdb copy is restricted to in-frame clones and leaves out a portion. The data show some 190,000 clones, with roughly 8% seen just once and around 0.94% held by the top ten. Comments on this clone: Its antigen remains unidentified.

Germline V gene data show CDR1 as SGHTA and CDR2 as FQGNSA. CDR3 length: 14 residues. Trimming stripped 1 base from V and 5 bases from J, with 9 bases between. The sequenced material came from central memory CD4+ T cells from blood. The chain links TRBV7-2 to TRBJ1-5; D gene unclear. The source is a woman aged 35 to 49 with type 1 diabetes. The CDR3 bases are TGTGCCAGCAGCTTAGAACACCAGGATCAGCCCCAGCATTTT. Its translation: CASSLEHQDQPQHF.